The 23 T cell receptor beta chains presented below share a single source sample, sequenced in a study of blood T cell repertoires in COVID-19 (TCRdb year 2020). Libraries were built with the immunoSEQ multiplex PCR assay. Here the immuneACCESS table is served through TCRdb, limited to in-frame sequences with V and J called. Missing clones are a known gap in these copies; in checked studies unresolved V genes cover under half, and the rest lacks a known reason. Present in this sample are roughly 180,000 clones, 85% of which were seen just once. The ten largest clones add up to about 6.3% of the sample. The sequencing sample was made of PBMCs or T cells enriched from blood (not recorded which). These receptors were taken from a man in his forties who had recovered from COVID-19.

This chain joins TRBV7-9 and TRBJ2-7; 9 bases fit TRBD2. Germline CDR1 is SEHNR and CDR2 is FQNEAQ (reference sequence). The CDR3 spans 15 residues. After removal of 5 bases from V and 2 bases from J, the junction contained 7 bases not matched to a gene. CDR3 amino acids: CASSAIAGDAYEQYF. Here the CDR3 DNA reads TGTGCCAGCAGCGCGATAGCGGGGGACGCCTACGAGCAGTACTTC.

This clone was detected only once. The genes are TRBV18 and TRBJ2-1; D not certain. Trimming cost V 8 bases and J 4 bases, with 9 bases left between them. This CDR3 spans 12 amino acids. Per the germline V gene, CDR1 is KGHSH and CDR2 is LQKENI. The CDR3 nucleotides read TGTGCCAGCCAGAACCAATACAATGAGCAGTTCTTC. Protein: CASQNQYNEQFF.

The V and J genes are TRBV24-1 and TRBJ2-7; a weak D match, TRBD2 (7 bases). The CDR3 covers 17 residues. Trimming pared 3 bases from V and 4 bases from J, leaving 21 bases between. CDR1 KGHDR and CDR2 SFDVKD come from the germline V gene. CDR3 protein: CATSDALSGTIRYEQYF. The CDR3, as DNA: TGTGCCACCAGTGATGCTCTAAGCGGGACAATTAGGTACGAGCAGTACTTC.

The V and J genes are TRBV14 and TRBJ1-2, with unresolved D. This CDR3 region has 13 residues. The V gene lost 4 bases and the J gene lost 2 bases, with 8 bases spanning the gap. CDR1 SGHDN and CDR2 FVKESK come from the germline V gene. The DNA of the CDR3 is TGTGCCAGCAGCCGCGAGCTAAACTATGGCTACACCTTC. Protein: CASSRELNYGYTF. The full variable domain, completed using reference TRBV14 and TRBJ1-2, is EAGVTQFPSHSVIEKGQTVTLRCDPISGHDNLYWYRRVMGKEIKFLLHFVKESKQDESGMPNNRFLAERTGGTYSTLKVQPAELEDSGVYFCASSRELNYGYTFGSGTRLTVV.

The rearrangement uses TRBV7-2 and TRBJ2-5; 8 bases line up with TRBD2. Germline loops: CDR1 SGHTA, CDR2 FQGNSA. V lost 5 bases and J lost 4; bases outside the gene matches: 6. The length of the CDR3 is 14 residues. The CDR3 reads CASSPGLAGETQYF. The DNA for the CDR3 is TGTGCCAGCAGCCCTGGGCTAGCGGGAGAGACCCAGTACTTC. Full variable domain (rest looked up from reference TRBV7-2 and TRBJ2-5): GAGVSQSPSNKVTEKGKDVELRCDPISGHTALYWYRQSLGQGLEFLIYFQGNSAPDKSGLPSDRFSAERTGGSVSTLTIQRTQQEDSAVYLCASSPGLAGETQYFGPGTRLLVL.

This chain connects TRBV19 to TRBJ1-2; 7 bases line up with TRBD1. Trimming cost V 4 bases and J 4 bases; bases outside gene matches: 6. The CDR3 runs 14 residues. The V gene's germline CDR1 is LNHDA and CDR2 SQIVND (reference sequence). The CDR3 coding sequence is TGTGCCAGTAGTACAATCGGGACAGCCTATGGCTACACCTTC. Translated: CASSTIGTAYGYTF. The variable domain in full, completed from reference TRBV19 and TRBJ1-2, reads DGGITQSPKYLFRKEGQNVTLSCEQNLNHDAMYWYRQDPGQGLRLIYYSQIVNDFQKGDIAEGYSVSREKKESFPLTVTSAQKNPTAFYLCASSTIGTAYGYTFGSGTRLTVV.

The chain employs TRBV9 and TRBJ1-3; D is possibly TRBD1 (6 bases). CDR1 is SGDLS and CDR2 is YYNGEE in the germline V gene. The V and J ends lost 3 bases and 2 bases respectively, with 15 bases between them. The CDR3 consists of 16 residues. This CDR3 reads CASSENRDAPGNTIYF. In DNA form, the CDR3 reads TGTGCCAGCAGCGAAAACAGGGATGCTCCTGGAAACACCATATATTTT.

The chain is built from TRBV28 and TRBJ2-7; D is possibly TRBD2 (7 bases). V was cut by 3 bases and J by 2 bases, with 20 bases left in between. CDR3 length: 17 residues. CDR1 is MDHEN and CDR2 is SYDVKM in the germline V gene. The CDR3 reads CASSLRYRGRVPYEQYF. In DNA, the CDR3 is TGTGCCAGCAGTTTGCGTTATAGGGGGAGGGTTCCCTACGAGCAGTACTTC.

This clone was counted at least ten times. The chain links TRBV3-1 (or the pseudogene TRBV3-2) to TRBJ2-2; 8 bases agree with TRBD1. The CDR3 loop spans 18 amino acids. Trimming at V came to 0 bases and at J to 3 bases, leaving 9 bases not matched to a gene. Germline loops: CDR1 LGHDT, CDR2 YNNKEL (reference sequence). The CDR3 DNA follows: TGTGCCAGCAGCCAAGATGGGGGCAGGGGGCGAGACACCGGGGAGCTGTTTTTT. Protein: CASSQDGGRGRDTGELFF.

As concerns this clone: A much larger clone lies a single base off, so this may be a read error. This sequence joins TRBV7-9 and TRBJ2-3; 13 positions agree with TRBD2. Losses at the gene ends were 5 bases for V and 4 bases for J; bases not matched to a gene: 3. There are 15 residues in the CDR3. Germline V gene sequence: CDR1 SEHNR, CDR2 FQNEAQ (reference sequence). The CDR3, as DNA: TGTGCCAGCAGCGGAACTAGCGGGGGGGCAGATACGCAGTATTTT. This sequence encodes CASSGTSGGADTQYF.

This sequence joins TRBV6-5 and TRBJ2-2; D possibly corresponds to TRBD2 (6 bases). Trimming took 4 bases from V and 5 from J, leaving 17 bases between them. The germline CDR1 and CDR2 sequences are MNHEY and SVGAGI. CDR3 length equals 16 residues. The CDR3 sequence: CASSSERRLGTGELFF. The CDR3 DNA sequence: TGTGCCAGCAGTTCCGAGCGGAGACTAGGGACCGGGGAGCTGTTTTTT.

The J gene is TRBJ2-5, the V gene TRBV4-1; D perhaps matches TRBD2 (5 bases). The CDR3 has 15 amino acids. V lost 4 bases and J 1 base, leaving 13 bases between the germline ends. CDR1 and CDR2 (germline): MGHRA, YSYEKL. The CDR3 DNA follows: TGCGCCAGCAGCCGAGTGAGCGGTCCCCAAGAGACCCAGTACTTC. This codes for CASSRVSGPQETQYF.

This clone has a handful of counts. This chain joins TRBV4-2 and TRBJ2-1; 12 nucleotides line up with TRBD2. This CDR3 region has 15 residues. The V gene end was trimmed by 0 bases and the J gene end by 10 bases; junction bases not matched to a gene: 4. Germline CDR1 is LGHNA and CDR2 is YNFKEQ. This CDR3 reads CASSQDGLAGGEQFF. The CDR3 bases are TGTGCCAGCAGCCAAGATGGGCTAGCGGGAGGGGAGCAGTTCTTC.

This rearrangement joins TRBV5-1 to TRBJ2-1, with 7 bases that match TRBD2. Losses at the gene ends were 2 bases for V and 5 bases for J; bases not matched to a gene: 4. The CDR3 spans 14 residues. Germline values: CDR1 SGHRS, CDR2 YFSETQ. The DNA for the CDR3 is TGCGCCAGCAGCTTTGGCGGGGGAAACAATGAGCAGTTCTTC. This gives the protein CASSFGGGNNEQFF. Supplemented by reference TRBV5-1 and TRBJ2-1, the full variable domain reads KAGVTQTPRYLIKTRGQQVTLSCSPISGHRSVSWYQQTPGQGLQFLFEYFSETQRNKGNFPGRFSGRQFSNSRSEMNVSTLELGDSALYLCASSFGGGNNEQFFGPGTRLTVL.

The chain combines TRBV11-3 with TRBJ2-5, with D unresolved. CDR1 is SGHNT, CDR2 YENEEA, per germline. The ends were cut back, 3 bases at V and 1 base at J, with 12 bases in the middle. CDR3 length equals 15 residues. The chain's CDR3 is CASSLVAITQETQYF. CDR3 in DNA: TGTGCCAGCAGCTTGGTAGCTATCACCCAAGAGACCCAGTACTTC.

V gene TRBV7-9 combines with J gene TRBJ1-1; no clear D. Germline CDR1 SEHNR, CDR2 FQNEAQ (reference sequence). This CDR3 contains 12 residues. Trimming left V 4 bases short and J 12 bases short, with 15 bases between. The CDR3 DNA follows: TGTGCCAGCAGCTATGCGGGCCTGAGGACTTTCTTT. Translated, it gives CASSYAGLRTFF.

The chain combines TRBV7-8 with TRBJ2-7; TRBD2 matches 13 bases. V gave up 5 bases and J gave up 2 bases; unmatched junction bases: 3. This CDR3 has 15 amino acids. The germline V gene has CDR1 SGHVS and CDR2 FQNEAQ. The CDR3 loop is CASSVGTSGTYEQYF. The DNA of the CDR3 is TGTGCCAGCAGCGTAGGGACTAGCGGGACCTACGAGCAGTACTTC.

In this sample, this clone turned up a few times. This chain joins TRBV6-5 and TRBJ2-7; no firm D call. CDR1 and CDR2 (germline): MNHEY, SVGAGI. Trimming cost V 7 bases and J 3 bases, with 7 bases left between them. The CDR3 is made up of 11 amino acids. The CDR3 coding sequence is TGTGCCAGCATCGGGTTCTACGAGCAGTACTTC. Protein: CASIGFYEQYF.

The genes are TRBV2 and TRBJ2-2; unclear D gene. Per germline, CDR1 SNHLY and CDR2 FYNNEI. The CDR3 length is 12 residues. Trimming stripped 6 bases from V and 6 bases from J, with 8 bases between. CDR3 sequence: CASRAFPGELFF. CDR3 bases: TGTGCCAGCAGGGCATTTCCCGGGGAGCTGTTTTTT.

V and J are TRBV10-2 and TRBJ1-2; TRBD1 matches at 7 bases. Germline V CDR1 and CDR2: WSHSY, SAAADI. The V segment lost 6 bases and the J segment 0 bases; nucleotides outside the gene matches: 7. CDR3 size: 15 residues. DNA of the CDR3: TGCGCCAGCAGCGACGGGACAGTAGCTAACTATGGCTACACCTTC. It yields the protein CASSDGTVANYGYTF.

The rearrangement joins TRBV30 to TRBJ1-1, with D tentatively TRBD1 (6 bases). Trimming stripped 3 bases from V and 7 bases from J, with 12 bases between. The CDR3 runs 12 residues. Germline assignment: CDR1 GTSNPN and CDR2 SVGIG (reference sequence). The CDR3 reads CAWSQQGFEAFF. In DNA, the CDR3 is TGTGCCTGGAGCCAGCAGGGGTTTGAAGCTTTCTTT.

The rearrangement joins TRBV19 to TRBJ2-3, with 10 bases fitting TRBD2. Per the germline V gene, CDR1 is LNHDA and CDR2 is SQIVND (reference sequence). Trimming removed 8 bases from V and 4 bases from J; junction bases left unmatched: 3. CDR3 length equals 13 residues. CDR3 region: CASASGSPDTQYF. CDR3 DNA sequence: TGTGCCAGTGCTAGCGGGAGCCCAGATACGCAGTATTTT. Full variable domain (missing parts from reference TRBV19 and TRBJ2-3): DGGITQSPKYLFRKEGQNVTLSCEQNLNHDAMYWYRQDPGQGLRLIYYSQIVNDFQKGDIAEGYSVSREKKESFPLTVTSAQKNPTAFYLCASASGSPDTQYFGPGTRLTVL.

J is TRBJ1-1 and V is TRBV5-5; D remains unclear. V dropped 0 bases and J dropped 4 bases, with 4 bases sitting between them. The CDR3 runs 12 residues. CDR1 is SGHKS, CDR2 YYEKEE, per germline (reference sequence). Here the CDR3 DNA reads TGTGCCAGCAGCTTGGCCCTCACTGAAGCTTTCTTT. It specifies CASSLALTEAFF.